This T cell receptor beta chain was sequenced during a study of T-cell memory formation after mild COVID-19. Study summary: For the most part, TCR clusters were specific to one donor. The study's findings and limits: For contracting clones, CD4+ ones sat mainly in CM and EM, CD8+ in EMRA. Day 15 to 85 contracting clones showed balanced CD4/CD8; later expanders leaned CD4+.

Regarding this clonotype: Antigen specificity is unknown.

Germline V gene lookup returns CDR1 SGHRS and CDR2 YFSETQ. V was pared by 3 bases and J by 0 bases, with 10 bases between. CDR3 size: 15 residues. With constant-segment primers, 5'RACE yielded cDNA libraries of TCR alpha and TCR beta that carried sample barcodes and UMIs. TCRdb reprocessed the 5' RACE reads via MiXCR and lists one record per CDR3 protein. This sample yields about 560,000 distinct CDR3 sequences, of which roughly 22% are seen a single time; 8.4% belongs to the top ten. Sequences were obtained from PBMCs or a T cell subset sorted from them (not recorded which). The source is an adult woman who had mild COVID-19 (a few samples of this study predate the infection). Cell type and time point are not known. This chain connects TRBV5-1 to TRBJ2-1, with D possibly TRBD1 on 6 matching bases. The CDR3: CASSSNRVSYNEQFF. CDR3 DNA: TGCGCCAGCAGCTCAAACAGGGTCTCCTACAATGAGCAGTTCTTC. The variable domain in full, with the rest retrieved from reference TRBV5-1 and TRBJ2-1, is KAGVTQTPRYLIKTRGQQVTLSCSPISGHRSVSWYQQTPGQGLQFLFEYFSETQRNKGNFPGRFSGRQFSNSRSEMNVSTLELGDSALYLCASSSNRVSYNEQFFGPGTRLTVL.